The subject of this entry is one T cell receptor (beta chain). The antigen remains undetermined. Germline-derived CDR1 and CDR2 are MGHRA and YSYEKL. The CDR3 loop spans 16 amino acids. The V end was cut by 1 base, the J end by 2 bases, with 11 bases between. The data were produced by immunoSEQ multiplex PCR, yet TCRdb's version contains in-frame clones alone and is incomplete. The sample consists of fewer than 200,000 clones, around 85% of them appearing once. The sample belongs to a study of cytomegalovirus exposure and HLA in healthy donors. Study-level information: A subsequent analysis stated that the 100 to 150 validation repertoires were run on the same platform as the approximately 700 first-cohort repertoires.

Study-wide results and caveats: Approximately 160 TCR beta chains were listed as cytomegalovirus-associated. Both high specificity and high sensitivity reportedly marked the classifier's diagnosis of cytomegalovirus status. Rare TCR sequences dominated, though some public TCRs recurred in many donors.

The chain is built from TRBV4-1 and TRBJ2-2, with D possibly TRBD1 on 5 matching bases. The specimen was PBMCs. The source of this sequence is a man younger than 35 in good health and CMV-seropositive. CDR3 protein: CASSQGDSINTGELFF. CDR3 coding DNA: TGCGCCAGCAGCCAAGGAGACAGTATTAACACCGGGGAGCTGTTTTTT.